This T cell receptor beta chain was found in a study of T cell repertoires in cytomegalovirus infection. V was shortened by 3 bases and J by 1 base, with 26 bases between the two germline ends. The CDR3 totals 20 residues. Germline V CDR1 and CDR2: WSHSY, SAAADI. Each CDR3 protein is one row after TCRdb ran MiXCR on the reads. Of some 920,000 distinct CDR3 sequences listed, about a third were seen once; the top ten hold around an eighth. Of note for this clonotype: What it recognizes is unknown.

Points from the study as a whole: Cumulative frequency of public TCR beta families picked out carriers of CMV plus the relevant HLA. HLA-C-restricted CMV-specific TCR beta clonotypes prevailed in the ex vivo response.

The chain recombines TRBV10-2 with TRBJ2-3; perhaps TRBD2 as D (5 bases). The origin of this receptor is a human donor in good health (CMV status not recorded). Some clones in this sample may be carry-over from other donors' samples. The sequences come from cultured CD8+ T cells from PBMCs, collected from culture after CMV antigen stimulation. DNA for the CDR3: TGCGCCAGCAGTGAACCACCTAGGGAGACGGACTCTATTGGCACAGATACGCAGTATTTT. Protein sequence: CASSEPPRETDSIGTDTQYF.